The following is a T cell receptor beta chain sequence with its context. This specimen comes from a study of immune evolution from preneoplasia to lung adenocarcinoma. Clones were read by immunoSEQ multiplex PCR, and TCRdb kept only the in-frame ones, dropping some. This sample has some 9,000 clones, with 75% to 90% found just once. The J segment lost 8 bases and the V segment lost 5 bases, leaving 5 bases of the junction unmatched. The CDR3 consists of 13 residues. Germline loops: CDR1 SGHTA, CDR2 FQGTGA. The rearrangement links TRBV7-3 to TRBJ1-2; 10 bases are a match to TRBD1. The receptor was derived from a donor of 70 years or more with lung adenocarcinoma. The specimen sequenced was FFPE minimally invasive lung adenocarcinoma tissue. CDR3 in amino acids: CASSVGTGEGYTF. DNA of the CDR3: TGTGCCAGCAGCGTGGGGACAGGGGAGGGCTACACCTTC.